The entry below describes one T cell receptor beta chain. As originally analysed: Estimation of nucleated cell counts relied on the amplification of reference gene primers. Sequencing used immunoSEQ multiplex PCR; TCRdb keeps in-frame clones, though not all of them. V and J calls and clone size are copied from that table; D and trimming were computed from the DNA. The sample has 60,000 or so clones; just under 90% are singletons. The entry originates in a study of blood T cell repertoires in COVID-19. Trimming pared 7 bases from V and 1 base from J, leaving 11 bases between. The germline CDR1 and CDR2 sequences are MNHEY and SVGAGI. The CDR3 length is 14 residues.

The V and J genes are TRBV6-5 and TRBJ1-5; TRBD1 might be the D (5 bases). What was sequenced was peripheral blood. The sequence derives from a human donor with active COVID-19. The donor label of this sample is uncertain. This CDR3 reads CASTEGSSNQPQHF. The CDR3 DNA is TGTGCCAGCACGGAGGGGTCGAGCAATCAGCCCCAGCATTTT.